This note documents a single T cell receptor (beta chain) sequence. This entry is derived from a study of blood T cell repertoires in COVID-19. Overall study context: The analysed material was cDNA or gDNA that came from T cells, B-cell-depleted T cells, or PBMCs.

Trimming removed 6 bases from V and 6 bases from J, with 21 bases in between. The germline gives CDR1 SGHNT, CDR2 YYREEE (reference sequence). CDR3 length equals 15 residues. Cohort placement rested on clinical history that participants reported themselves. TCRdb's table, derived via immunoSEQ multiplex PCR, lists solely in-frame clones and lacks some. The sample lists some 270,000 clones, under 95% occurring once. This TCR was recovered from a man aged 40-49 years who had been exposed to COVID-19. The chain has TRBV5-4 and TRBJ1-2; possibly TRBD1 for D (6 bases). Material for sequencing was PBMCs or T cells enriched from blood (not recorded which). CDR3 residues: CASTIFPDRTNGYTF. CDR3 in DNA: TGTGCCAGCACCATATTTCCAGACAGGACAAATGGCTACACCTTC.